This T cell receptor beta chain emerged from a study of OX40 agonist ivuxolimab in advanced cancers. Study-wide background: Prior checkpoint blockade (anti-PD-1, anti-PD-L1 or anti-CTLA-4) was permitted; 40% had it. Broader study findings: Part of the nonresponder group also had normalized T-cell clonal expansion that was low.

Concerning this clone: Its antigen is not identified.

V lost 3 bases and J lost 6, with 17 bases in between. Germline CDR1 is MNHEY and CDR2 is SMNVEV (reference sequence). The CDR3 is 16 amino acids. Blood was sampled at baseline, cycle 4 day 1, and cycle 7 day 1. The method was immunoSEQ multiplex PCR; TCRdb's version includes in-frame clones alone and lacks a portion of them. This repertoire shows roughly 80,000 clones, over 90% found once; its top ten account for less than 7%. The source of this sequence is an adult with an advanced solid tumor such as melanoma, head and neck, liver or kidney cancer. V usage is TRBV27 and J usage is TRBJ2-2; tentatively, D is TRBD2 (5 bases). The sample in question was CD4+ or CD8+ T cells sorted from blood, obtained in a trial of the OX40 agonist ivuxolimab. This CDR3 reads CASSFLQTSGAGELFF. As DNA, the CDR3 is TGTGCCAGCAGTTTCCTACAAACTAGTGGAGCCGGGGAGCTGTTTTTT.